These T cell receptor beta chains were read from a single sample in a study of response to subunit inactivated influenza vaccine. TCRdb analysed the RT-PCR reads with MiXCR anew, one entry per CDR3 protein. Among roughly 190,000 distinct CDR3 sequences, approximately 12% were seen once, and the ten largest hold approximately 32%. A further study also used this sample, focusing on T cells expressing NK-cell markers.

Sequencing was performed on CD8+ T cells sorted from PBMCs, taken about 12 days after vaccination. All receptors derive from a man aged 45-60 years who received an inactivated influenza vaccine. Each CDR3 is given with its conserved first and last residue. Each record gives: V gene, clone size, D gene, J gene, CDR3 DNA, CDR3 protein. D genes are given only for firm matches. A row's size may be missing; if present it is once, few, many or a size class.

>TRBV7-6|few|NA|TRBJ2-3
TGTGCCAGCAGCAATCGGGGAGATACGCAGTATTTT
CASSNRGDTQYF
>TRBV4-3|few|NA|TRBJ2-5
TGCGCCAGCAGCCAAGGGGTGGCTCCCCGGGAGACCCAGTACTTC
CASSQGVAPRETQYF
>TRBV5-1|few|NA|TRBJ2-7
TGCGCCAGCAGCTTGGGGCAGGGTATCGACGAGCAGTACTTC
CASSLGQGIDEQYF
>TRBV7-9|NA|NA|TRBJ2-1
TGTGCCAGCAGCCCAAGAGGGGGGGACTCCTACAATGAGCAGTTCTTC
CASSPRGGDSYNEQFF
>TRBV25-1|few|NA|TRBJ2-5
TGTGCCAGCAGTGAATCAGGGCTGGAGACCCAGTACTTC
CASSESGLETQYF
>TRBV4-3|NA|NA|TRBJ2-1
TGCGCCAGCAGCCAAGAGATACCCCCTCCGAACGATGAGCAGTTCTTC
CASSQEIPPPNDEQFF
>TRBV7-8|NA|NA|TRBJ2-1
TGTGCCAGCAGCCAAGTAGACGAGCAGTTCTTC
CASSQVDEQFF
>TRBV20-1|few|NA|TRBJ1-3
TGCAGTGCTCCCGGGTCCTCTGGAAACACCATATATTTT
CSAPGSSGNTIYF
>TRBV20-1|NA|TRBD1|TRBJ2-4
TGCAGTGCTAGACGCGGGACAGGACTAATAACGGCCAAAAACATTCAGTACTTC
CSARRGTGLITAKNIQYF
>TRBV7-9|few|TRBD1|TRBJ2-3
TGTGCCAGCAGTTTTACAGGACAGGACCTCACAGATACGCAGTATTTT
CASSFTGQDLTDTQYF
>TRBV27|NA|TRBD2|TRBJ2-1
TGTGCCAGCAGTTTAGCTAGCGGCCATCTCAATGAGCAGTTCTTC
CASSLASGHLNEQFF
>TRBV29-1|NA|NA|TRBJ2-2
TGCAGCGTTGATTCAGTTTTGAACACCGGGGAGCTGTTTTTT
CSVDSVLNTGELFF
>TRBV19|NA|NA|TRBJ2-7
TGTGCCAGTAGTATTCCAAACAGTGGGGAGTACTTC
CASSIPNSGEYF
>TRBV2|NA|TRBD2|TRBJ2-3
TGTGCCAGCACCCCATTTGTAGCGGGGAACACAGATACGCAGTATTTT
CASTPFVAGNTDTQYF
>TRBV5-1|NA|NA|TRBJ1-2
TGCGCCAGCAGCACCCACACAGGAGGAAATGGCTACACCTTC
CASSTHTGGNGYTF
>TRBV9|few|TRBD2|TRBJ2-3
TGTGCCAGCAGCGTCTCCGGGACTAGCTTGGATACGCAGTATTTT
CASSVSGTSLDTQYF
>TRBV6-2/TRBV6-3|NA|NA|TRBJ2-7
TGTGCCAGCAAGGAGGGGCAATACGAGCAGTACTTC
CASKEGQYEQYF
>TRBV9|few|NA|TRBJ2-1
TGTGCCAGCAGCACCTCTTACAATGAGCAGTTCTTC
CASSTSYNEQFF
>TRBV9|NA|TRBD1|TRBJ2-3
TGTGCCAGCAGCAGCGGACAGGGATGGAGCACAGATACGCAGTATTTT
CASSSGQGWSTDTQYF
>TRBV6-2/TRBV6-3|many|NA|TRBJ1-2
TGTGCCAGCAGTTACACGGCAGCCGGAGGCTACACCTTC
CASSYTAAGGYTF
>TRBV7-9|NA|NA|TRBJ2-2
TGTGCCAGCAGCTCAAACAGGGCGCCAAACACCGGGGAGCTGTTTTTT
CASSSNRAPNTGELFF
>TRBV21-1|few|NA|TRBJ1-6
TGTGCCAGCAGCAAAGAGGGGACAAATAATTCACCCCTCCACTTT
CASSKEGTNNSPLHF
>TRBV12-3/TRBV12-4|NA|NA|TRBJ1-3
TGTGCCAGCAGTCCCGACGGACTCTCTGGAAACACCATATATTTT
CASSPDGLSGNTIYF
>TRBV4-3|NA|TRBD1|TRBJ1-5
TGCGCCAGCAGCCAAGACGGCAGGGGGCAACAGCCCCAGCATTTT
CASSQDGRGQQPQHF
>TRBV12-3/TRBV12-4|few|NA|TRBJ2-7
TGTGCCAGCAGTTTTGGCGGCCACGAGCAGTACTTC
CASSFGGHEQYF
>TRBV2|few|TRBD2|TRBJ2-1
TGTGCCAGCAGTCTTACTAGCGGAGTCCCCAATGAGCAGTTCTTC
CASSLTSGVPNEQFF
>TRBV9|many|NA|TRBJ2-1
TGTGCCAGCAGCGTTGGGGGGACTCAACAAAATGAGCAGTTCTTC
CASSVGGTQQNEQFF
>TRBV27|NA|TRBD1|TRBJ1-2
TGTGCCAGCAGTTTAACAGGGGCCTCAGGCTACACCTTC
CASSLTGASGYTF
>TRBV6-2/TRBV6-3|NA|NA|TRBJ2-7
TGTGCCAGCACCACGGGACTCCAGAACGAGCAGTACTTC
CASTTGLQNEQYF
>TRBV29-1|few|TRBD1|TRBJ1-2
TGCAGCGTCCGGACAGGGAACAACTATGGCTACACCTTC
CSVRTGNNYGYTF
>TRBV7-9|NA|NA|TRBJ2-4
TGTGCCAGCAGCTTGGTGAGGGGGGTAAAAAACATTCAGTACTTC
CASSLVRGVKNIQYF
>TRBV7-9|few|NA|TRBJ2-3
TGTGCCAGCAGCTTAGGCCGGGGGCAGGGCACAGATACGCAGTATTTT
CASSLGRGQGTDTQYF
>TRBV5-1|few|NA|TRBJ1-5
TGCGCCAGCAGCTTGGCCGGGGCTGGTCAGCCCCAGCATTTT
CASSLAGAGQPQHF
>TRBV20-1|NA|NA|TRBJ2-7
TGCTGTGCTGACCTAATCGGACGGTCCTACGAGCAGTACTTC
CCADLIGRSYEQYF
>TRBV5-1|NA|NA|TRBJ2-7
TGCGCCAGCAGCCCGGGACACCTCTCCTACGAGCAGTACTTC
CASSPGHLSYEQYF
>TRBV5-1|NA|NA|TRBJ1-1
TGCGCCAGCTCCCAAGGTACGGGCACTGAAGCTTTCTTT
CASSQGTGTEAFF
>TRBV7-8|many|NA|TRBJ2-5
TGTGCCAGCAGCTTACGAGGTTTTAAAGAGACCCAGTACTTC
CASSLRGFKETQYF
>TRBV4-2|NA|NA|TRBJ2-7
TGTGCCAGCAGCCAAGAGGGAGTGGGCGAGCAGTACTTC
CASSQEGVGEQYF
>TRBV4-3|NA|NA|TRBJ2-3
TGCGCCAGCAGCCAACTCCACGTATCCCCCACCACAGATACGCAGTATTTT
CASSQLHVSPTTDTQYF
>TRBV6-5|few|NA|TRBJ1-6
TGTGCCAGCAGTTACACCGTTAATTCACCCCTCCACTTT
CASSYTVNSPLHF
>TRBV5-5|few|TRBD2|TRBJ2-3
TGTGCCAGCAGCTCCGGGACTAGCGGGTCCGGAGATACGCAGTATTTT
CASSSGTSGSGDTQYF
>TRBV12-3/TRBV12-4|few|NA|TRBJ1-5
TGTGCCAGCAGTCGGTCGGGGGCCGGGTATCAGCCCCAGCATTTT
CASSRSGAGYQPQHF
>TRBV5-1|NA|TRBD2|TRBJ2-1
TGCGCCAGCAGCCGCGACTGGAGCGGGAGTACCTACAATGAGCATTTCTTC
CASSRDWSGSTYNEHFF
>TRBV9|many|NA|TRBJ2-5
TGTGCCAGCAGCGTAGGGGGCCGGGAAGAGACCCAGTACTTC
CASSVGGREETQYF
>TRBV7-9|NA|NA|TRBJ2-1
TGTGCCAGCAGCCCCCGGACAGATTACAATGAGCAGTTCTTC
CASSPRTDYNEQFF
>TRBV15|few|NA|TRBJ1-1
TGTGCCACCAGCAGTTTGAACACTGAAGCTTTCTTT
CATSSLNTEAFF
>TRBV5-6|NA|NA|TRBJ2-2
TGTGCCAGCAGCTTTCAAACATCGAACACCGGGGAGCTGTTTTTT
CASSFQTSNTGELFF
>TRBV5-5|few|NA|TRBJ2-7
TGTGCCAGCAGCTTGGAAGGAGGGGGGGCCTACGAGCAGTACTTC
CASSLEGGGAYEQYF
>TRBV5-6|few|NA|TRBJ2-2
TGTGCCAGCAGCCCTCGGCCCTACGAGGCCGGGGAGCTGTTTTTT
CASSPRPYEAGELFF
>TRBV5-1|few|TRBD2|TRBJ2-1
TGCGCCAGCAGTTTGGCACTAGCGGGAGGAAACAATGAGCAGTTCTTC
CASSLALAGGNNEQFF
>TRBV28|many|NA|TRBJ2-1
TGTGCCAGCAGTTCACCCGTGGCAGGGGAGGATTACAATGAGCAGTTCTTC
CASSSPVAGEDYNEQFF
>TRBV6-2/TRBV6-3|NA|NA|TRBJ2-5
TGTGCCAGCAGTTACTCCGGCGGGCCGGGGGAGACCCAGTACTTC
CASSYSGGPGETQYF